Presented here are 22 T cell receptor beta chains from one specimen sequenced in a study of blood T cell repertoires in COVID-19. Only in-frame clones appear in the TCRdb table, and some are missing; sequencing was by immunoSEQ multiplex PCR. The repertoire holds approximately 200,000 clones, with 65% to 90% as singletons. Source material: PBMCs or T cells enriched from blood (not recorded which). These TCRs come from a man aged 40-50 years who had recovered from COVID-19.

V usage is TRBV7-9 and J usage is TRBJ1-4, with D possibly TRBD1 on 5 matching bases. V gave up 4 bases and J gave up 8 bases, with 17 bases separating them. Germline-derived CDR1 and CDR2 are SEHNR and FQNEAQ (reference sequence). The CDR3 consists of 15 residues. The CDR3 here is CASSSGRRGDEKLFF. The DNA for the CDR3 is TGTGCCAGCAGCTCGGGACGGCGGGGAGACGAAAAACTGTTTTTT. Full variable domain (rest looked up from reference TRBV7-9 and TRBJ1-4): DTGVSQNPRHKITKRGQNVTFRCDPISEHNRLYWYRQTLGQGPEFLTYFQNEAQLEKSRLLSDRFSAERPKGSFSTLEIQRTEQGDSAMYLCASSSGRRGDEKLFFGSGTQLSVL.

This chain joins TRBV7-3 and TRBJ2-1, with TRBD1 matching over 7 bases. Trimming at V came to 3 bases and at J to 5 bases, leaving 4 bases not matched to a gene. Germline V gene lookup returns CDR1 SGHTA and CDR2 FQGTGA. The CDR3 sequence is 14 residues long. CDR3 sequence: CASSFSGTDNEQFF. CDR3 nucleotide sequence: TGTGCCAGCAGCTTTTCCGGGACAGACAATGAGCAGTTCTTC.

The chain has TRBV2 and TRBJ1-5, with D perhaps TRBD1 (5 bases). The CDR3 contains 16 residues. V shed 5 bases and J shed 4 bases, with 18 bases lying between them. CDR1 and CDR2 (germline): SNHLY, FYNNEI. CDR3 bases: TGTGCCAGCAGTCGCACGCCCGGGACTGAGAATCAGCCCCAGCATTTT. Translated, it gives CASSRTPGTENQPQHF.

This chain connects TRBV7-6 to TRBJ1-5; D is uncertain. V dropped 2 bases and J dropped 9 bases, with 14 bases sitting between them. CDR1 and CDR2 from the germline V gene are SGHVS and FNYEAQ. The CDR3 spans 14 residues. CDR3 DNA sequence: TGTGCCAGCAGCTTAATGCAGGATCAAGGGCCCCAGCATTTT. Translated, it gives CASSLMQDQGPQHF.

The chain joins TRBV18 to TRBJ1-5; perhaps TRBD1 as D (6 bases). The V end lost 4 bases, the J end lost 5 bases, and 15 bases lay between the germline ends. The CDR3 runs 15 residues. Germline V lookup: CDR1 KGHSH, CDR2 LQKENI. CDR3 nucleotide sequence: TGTGCCAGCTCACAACTACAGGGTTGGGATCAGCCCCAGCATTTT. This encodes CASSQLQGWDQPQHF.

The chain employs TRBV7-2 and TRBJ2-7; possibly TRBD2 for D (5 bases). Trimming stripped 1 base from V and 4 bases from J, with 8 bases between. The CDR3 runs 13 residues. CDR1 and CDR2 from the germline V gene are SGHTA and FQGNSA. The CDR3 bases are TGTGCCAGCAGCTTAGTGGCGGGTTACGAGCAGTACGTC. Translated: CASSLVAGYEQYV.

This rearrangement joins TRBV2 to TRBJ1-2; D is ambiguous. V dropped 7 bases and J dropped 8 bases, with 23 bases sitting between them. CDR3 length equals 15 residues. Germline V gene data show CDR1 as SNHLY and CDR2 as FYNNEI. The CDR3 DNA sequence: TGTGCCAGCAAGAGTACCCTATCCATAACTAGGGGCTACACCTTC. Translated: CASKSTLSITRGYTF.

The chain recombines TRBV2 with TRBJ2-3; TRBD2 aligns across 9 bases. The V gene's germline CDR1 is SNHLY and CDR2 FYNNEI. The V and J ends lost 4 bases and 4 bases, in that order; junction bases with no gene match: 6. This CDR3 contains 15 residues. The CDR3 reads CASSVAGVGADTQYF. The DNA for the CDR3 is TGTGCCAGCAGTGTAGCGGGAGTTGGGGCAGATACGCAGTATTTT.

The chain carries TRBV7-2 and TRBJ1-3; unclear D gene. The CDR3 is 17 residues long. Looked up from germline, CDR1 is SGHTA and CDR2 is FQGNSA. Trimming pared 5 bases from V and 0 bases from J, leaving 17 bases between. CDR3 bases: TGTGCCAGCAGCCCGAACTGGGCAGACCTCTCTGGAAACACCATATATTTT. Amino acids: CASSPNWADLSGNTIYF.

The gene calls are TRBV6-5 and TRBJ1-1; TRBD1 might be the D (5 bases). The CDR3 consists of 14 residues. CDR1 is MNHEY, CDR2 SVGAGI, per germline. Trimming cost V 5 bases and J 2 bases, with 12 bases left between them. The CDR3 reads CASSMGDSNTEAFF. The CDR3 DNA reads TGTGCCAGCAGTATGGGGGACTCTAACACTGAAGCTTTCTTT.

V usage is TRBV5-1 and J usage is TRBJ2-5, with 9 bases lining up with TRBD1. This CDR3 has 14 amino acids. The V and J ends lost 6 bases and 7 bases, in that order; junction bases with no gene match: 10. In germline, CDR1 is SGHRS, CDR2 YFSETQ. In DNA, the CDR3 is TGCGCCAGCAAGGAGGGACAGGGAGGAGGGACCCAGTACTTC. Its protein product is CASKEGQGGGTQYF.

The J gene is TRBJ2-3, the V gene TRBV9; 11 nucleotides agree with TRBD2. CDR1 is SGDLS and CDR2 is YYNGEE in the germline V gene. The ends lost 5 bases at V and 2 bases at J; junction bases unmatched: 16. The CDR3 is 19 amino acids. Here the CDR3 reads CASSRTSGRELRDTDTQYF. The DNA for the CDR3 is TGTGCCAGCAGTAGAACTAGCGGGAGAGAACTTAGGGACACAGATACGCAGTATTTT.

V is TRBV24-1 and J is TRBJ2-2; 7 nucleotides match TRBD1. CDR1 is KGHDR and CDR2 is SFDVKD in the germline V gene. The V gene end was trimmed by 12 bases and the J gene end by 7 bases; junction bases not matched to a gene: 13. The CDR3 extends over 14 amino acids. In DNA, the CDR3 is TGTGCCGCTAAGACAGGGTATGGTGACGGGGAGCTGTTTTTT. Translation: CAAKTGYGDGELFF.

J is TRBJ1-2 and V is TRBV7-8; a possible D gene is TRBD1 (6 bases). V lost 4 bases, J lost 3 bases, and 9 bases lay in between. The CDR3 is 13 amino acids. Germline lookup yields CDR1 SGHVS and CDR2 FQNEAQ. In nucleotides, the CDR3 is TGTGCCAGCAGCTCTGGACAGTACTATGGCTACACCTTC. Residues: CASSSGQYYGYTF. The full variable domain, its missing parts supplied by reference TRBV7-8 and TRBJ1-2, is GAGVSQSPRYKVAKRGQDVALRCDPISGHVSLFWYQQALGQGPEFLTYFQNEAQLDKSGLPSDRFFAERPEGSVSTLKIQRTQQEDSAVYLCASSSGQYYGYTFGSGTRLTVV.

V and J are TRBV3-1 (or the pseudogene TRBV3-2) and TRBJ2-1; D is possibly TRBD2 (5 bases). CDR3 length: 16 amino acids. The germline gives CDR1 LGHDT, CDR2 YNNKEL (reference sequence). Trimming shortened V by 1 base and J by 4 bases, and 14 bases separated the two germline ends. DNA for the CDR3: TGTGCCAGCAGCCAAGGACTCCCGGGGATTTACAATGAGCAGTTCTTC. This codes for CASSQGLPGIYNEQFF.

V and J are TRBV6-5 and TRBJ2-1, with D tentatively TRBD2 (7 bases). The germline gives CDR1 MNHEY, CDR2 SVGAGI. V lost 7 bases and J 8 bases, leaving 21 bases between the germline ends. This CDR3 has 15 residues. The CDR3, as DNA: TGTGCCAGCACCGGGGGGCTAGCAATGGTCTATGAGCAGTTCTTC. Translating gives CASTGGLAMVYEQFF.

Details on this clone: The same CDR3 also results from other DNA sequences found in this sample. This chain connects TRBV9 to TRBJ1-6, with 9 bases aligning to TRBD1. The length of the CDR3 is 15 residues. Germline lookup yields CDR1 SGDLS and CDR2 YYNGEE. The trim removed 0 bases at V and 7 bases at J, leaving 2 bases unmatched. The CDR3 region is CASSVVGTGNSPLHF. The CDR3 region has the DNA TGTGCCAGCAGCGTAGTTGGGACAGGGAATTCACCCCTCCACTTT. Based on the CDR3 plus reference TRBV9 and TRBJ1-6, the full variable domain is DSGVTQTPKHLITATGQRVTLRCSPRSGDLSVYWYQQSLDQGLQFLIQYYNGEERAKGNILERFSAQQFPDLHSELNLSSLELGDSALYFCASSVVGTGNSPLHFGNGTRLTVT.

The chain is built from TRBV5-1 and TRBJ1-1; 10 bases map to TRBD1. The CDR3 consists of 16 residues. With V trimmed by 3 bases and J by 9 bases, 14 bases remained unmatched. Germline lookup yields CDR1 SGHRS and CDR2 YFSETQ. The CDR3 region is CASSWGDRGTSEKAFF. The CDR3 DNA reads TGCGCCAGCAGCTGGGGGGACAGGGGAACCTCTGAAAAAGCTTTCTTT.

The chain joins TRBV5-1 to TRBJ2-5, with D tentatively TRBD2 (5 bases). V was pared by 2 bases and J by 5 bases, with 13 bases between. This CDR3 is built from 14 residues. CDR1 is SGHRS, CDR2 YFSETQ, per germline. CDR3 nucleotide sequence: TGCGCCAGCAGCTTTCGAGCTCGCGGGGAGACCCAGTACTTC. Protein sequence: CASSFRARGETQYF.

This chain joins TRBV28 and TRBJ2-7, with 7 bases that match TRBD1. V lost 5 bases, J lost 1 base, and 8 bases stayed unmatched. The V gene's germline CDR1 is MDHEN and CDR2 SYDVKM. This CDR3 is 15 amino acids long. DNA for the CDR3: TGTGCCAGCAGTCGAATTAACAGGGGTTCCTACGAGCAGTACTTC. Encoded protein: CASSRINRGSYEQYF.

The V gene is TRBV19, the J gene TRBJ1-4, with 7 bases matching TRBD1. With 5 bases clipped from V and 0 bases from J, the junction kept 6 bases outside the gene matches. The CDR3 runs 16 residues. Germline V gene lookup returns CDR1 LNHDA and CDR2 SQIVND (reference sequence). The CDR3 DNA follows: TGTGCCAGTAGTGATCGGAGGGGGCCAACTAATGAAAAACTGTTTTTT. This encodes CASSDRRGPTNEKLFF.

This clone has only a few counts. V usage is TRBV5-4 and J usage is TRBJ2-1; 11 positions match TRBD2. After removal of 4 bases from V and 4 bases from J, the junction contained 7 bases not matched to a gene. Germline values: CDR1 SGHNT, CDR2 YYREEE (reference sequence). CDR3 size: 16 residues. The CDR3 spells CASSPQLAGVYNEQFF. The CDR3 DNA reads TGTGCCAGCAGCCCCCAACTAGCGGGGGTTTACAATGAGCAGTTCTTC.